This entry lists 26 T cell receptor beta chains sequenced from one sample in a study of cytomegalovirus exposure and HLA in healthy donors. The assay was immunoSEQ multiplex PCR, and TCRdb's table has in-frame clones only and misses some. The data hold 150,000 to 200,000 clones, with approximately 87% observed a single time. Sequenced: PBMCs. These receptors all come from a woman in her 30s in good health and CMV-seronegative.

Only one count was recorded for this clone. V is TRBV10-1 and J is TRBJ2-1; D unresolved. Germline CDR1 is WNHNN and CDR2 is SYGVQD (reference sequence). This CDR3 is 11 amino acids long. Trimming left V 4 bases short and J 10 bases short, with 8 bases between. CDR3 sequence (DNA): TGCGCCAGCAGTGCTGGTAGAGAGCAGTTCTTC. This encodes CASSAGREQFF.

This chain connects TRBV19 to TRBJ1-2; the D gene is possibly TRBD1 (6 bases). CDR1 and CDR2 from the germline V gene are LNHDA and SQIVND (reference sequence). The V end was cut by 5 bases, the J end by 2 bases, with 18 bases between. This CDR3 has 16 amino acids. The CDR3 bases are TGTGCCAGTAGTTGGGGGCGAGGCGGCCTCAACTATGGCTACACCTTC. It codes for CASSWGRGGLNYGYTF. Full variable domain (outside the CDR3, taken from reference TRBV19 and TRBJ1-2): DGGITQSPKYLFRKEGQNVTLSCEQNLNHDAMYWYRQDPGQGLRLIYYSQIVNDFQKGDIAEGYSVSREKKESFPLTVTSAQKNPTAFYLCASSWGRGGLNYGYTFGSGTRLTVV.

The sample holds many counts of this clone. This chain joins TRBV6-4 and TRBJ1-2; tentatively, D is TRBD1 (6 bases). Trimming removed 6 bases from V and 7 bases from J, with 12 bases in between. The CDR3 contains 12 residues. Germline values: CDR1 MRHNA, CDR2 SNTAGT. DNA for the CDR3: TGTGCCAGCAGAAAAGGGACATTTGGCTACACCTTC. Its protein is CASRKGTFGYTF.

This chain uses TRBV7-9 with TRBJ2-7, with 10 bases matching TRBD1. Germline V gene data show CDR1 as SEHNR and CDR2 as FQNEAQ (reference sequence). Unmatched junction bases numbered 12, after V lost 6 bases and J lost 4 bases. This CDR3 has 16 residues. The CDR3 sequence: CASSTSTGTGVYEQYF. The CDR3 DNA reads as TGTGCCAGCAGTACGAGTACCGGGACAGGGGTATACGAGCAGTACTTC. The full variable domain, in which reference TRBV7-9 and TRBJ2-7 provide the parts outside the CDR3, is DTGVSQNPRHKITKRGQNVTFRCDPISEHNRLYWYRQTLGQGPEFLTYFQNEAQLEKSRLLSDRFSAERPKGSFSTLEIQRTEQGDSAMYLCASSTSTGTGVYEQYFGPGTRLTVT.

V is TRBV14 and J is TRBJ2-6; possibly TRBD1 for D (6 bases). The V end lost 4 bases, the J end lost 0 bases, and 19 bases lay between the germline ends. This CDR3 contains 19 residues. The germline gives CDR1 SGHDN, CDR2 FVKESK. CDR3: CASSPIRGLTSSGANVLTF. The CDR3 DNA reads TGTGCCAGCAGCCCGATCAGGGGTCTTACTAGCTCTGGGGCCAACGTCCTGACTTTC.

V gene TRBV5-6 combines with J gene TRBJ2-1; no reliable D call. Looked up from germline, CDR1 is SGHDT and CDR2 is YYEEEE. CDR3 length: 14 residues. Trimming removed 0 bases from V and 6 bases from J, with 10 bases in between. The CDR3 DNA is TGTGCCAGCAGCTTGGTATCCCTAATCAATGAGCAGTTCTTC. Its translation: CASSLVSLINEQFF.

The chain combines TRBV2 with TRBJ2-2, with 9 nucleotides matching TRBD2. Germline CDR1 and CDR2: SNHLY and FYNNEI. The CDR3 has 16 residues. Germline trimming cut 8 bases from V and 0 bases from J; bases unmatched to any gene: 7. The CDR3 protein is CASVTGTSSNTGELFF. For the CDR3, the DNA is TGTGCCAGCGTCACCGGGACTAGCTCGAACACCGGGGAGCTGTTTTTT.

This sequence joins TRBV6-6 and TRBJ1-2; D unresolved. The V end was cut by 2 bases, the J end by 7 bases, with 14 bases between. Per germline, CDR1 MNHNY and CDR2 SVGAGI (reference sequence). The CDR3 runs 14 residues. DNA of the CDR3: TGTGCCAGCAGTTACGCGGACCGGGGAGCTGGCTACACCTTC. Translation gives CASSYADRGAGYTF.

The chain links TRBV27 to TRBJ1-5; 7 bases map to TRBD1. Unmatched junction bases numbered 16, after V lost 4 bases and J lost 1 base. Germline CDR1 is MNHEY and CDR2 is SMNVEV (reference sequence). The CDR3 runs to 19 residues. CDR3 amino acids: CASSSLRQGRRASNQPQHF. As DNA, the CDR3 is TGTGCCAGCAGTTCCCTTCGACAGGGTAGGCGTGCGAGCAATCAGCCCCAGCATTTT.

The genes are TRBV19 and TRBJ2-6; D possibly corresponds to TRBD2 (6 bases). This CDR3 contains 13 residues. The germline gives CDR1 LNHDA, CDR2 SQIVND (reference sequence). The V gene lost 11 bases and the J gene lost 2 bases, with 10 bases spanning the gap. In nucleotides, the CDR3 is TGTGCCTCGAGGAGGGCTGGGGCCAACGTCCTGACTTTC. Translating it yields CASRRAGANVLTF.

The chain links TRBV19 to TRBJ1-2; 9 bases agree with TRBD1. This CDR3 comprises 14 residues. V lost 5 bases to trimming and J lost 2 bases; unmatched junction nucleotides: 3. The germline V gene encodes CDR1 LNHDA and CDR2 SQIVND (reference sequence). The CDR3: CASSSTGGNYGYTF. CDR3 coding DNA: TGTGCCAGTAGTTCTACAGGGGGCAACTATGGCTACACCTTC.

V is TRBV19 and J is TRBJ2-7; D possibly corresponds to TRBD1 (5 bases). The CDR3 covers 15 residues. V shed 5 bases and J shed 2 bases, with 16 bases lying between them. In germline, CDR1 is LNHDA, CDR2 SQIVND (reference sequence). The CDR3 nucleotides read TGTGCCAGTAGTCCAAGACAGCATAAAACCTACGAGCAGTACTTC. Translating gives CASSPRQHKTYEQYF.

The sample holds one count of this clone. V and J are TRBV2 and TRBJ1-1; 12 bases match TRBD1. Germline V CDR1 and CDR2: SNHLY, FYNNEI. This CDR3 is 15 amino acids long. Trimming cost V 8 bases and J 7 bases; bases outside gene matches: 11. The CDR3 sequence: CASYLTGTGGLEAFF. The CDR3 DNA reads as TGTGCCAGCTACCTTACCGGGACAGGGGGCCTTGAAGCTTTCTTT.

V usage is TRBV15 and J usage is TRBJ2-1; no clear D. This CDR3 is built from 14 residues. Germline CDR1 LNHNV, CDR2 YYDKDF (reference sequence). With 3 bases removed from V and 1 base from J, the gap between germline ends came to 7 bases. CDR3 bases: TGTGCCACCAGCAGGGCCAGATCCTACAATGAGCAGTTCTTC. Protein sequence: CATSRARSYNEQFF.

This clone has just a few counts. The CDR3 loop reads CSVGDRESNYGYTF. In DNA form, the CDR3 reads TGCAGCGTTGGGGACAGGGAATCTAACTATGGCTACACCTTC. The chain employs TRBV29-1 and TRBJ1-2, with 9 bases identical to TRBD1. Germline CDR1 is SQVTM and CDR2 is ANQGSEA. Trimming at V came to 4 bases and at J to 0 bases, leaving 3 bases not matched to a gene. The CDR3 spans 14 residues.

The genes are TRBV5-1 and TRBJ2-1; 10 nucleotides agree with TRBD2. The CDR3 contains 16 residues. V was pared by 0 bases and J by 5 bases, with 5 bases of the junction left unmatched. The germline V gene encodes CDR1 SGHRS and CDR2 YFSETQ. Here the CDR3 DNA reads TGCGCCAGCAGCTTGGTAGCGGGGGGCGGGGACAATGAGCAGTTCTTC. It codes for CASSLVAGGGDNEQFF. The full variable domain, its missing parts supplied by reference TRBV5-1 and TRBJ2-1, is KAGVTQTPRYLIKTRGQQVTLSCSPISGHRSVSWYQQTPGQGLQFLFEYFSETQRNKGNFPGRFSGRQFSNSRSEMNVSTLELGDSALYLCASSLVAGGGDNEQFFGPGTRLTVL.

This chain joins TRBV9 and TRBJ2-5; D remains ambiguous. Looked up from germline, CDR1 is SGDLS and CDR2 is YYNGEE. The CDR3 length is 15 residues. V was clipped by 0 bases and J by 5 bases, with 14 bases between them. Here the CDR3 DNA reads TGTGCCAGCAGCGTAGTCGGGTCGTCGAAGGAGACCCAGTACTTC. It translates to CASSVVGSSKETQYF.

The chain employs TRBV11-2 and TRBJ1-3; D is unclear. V lost 1 base, J lost 10 bases, and 11 bases lay in between. Germline loops: CDR1 SGHAT, CDR2 FQNNGV. This CDR3 has 13 amino acids. The CDR3 region has the DNA TGTGCCAGCAGCTTAGCGGCGGGTGGGACCATATATTTT. Amino acids: CASSLAAGGTIYF.

The V call is TRBV29-1, the J call TRBJ1-3; 7 positions match TRBD1. V lost 4 bases, J lost 8 bases, and 2 bases stayed unmatched. CDR3 length equals 11 residues. CDR1 is SQVTM, CDR2 ANQGSEA, per germline. The DNA for the CDR3 is TGCAGCGTTGGGCAGGGGGACACCATATATTTT. This encodes CSVGQGDTIYF.

The chain links TRBV29-1 to TRBJ2-3; D is undetermined. Trimming pared 4 bases from V and 1 base from J, leaving 6 bases between. The CDR3 length is 12 residues. Germline V gene data show CDR1 as SQVTM and CDR2 as ANQGSEA. The DNA of the CDR3 is TGCAGCGTTGTAGTAGGCACAGATACGCAGTATTTT. As protein: CSVVVGTDTQYF.

The chain links TRBV4-2 to TRBJ1-3, with D possibly being TRBD1 (5 bases). The CDR3 is made up of 16 amino acids. Trimming cost V 0 bases and J 1 base, with 10 bases left between them. Germline CDR1 reads LGHNA; CDR2 reads YNFKEQ. This CDR3 is CASSQEEGTSGNTIYF. The CDR3 DNA is TGTGCCAGCAGCCAAGAAGAGGGGACTTCTGGAAACACCATATATTTT.

The chain is built from TRBV2 and TRBJ1-5, with D unclear. The germline CDR1 and CDR2 sequences are SNHLY and FYNNEI. This CDR3 has 15 amino acids. V lost 2 bases, J lost 2 bases, and 10 bases lay in between. The CDR3 DNA follows: TGTGCCAGCAGTGAATACTTAATGGGCAATCAGCCCCAGCATTTT. This codes for CASSEYLMGNQPQHF. Looking up the rest from reference TRBV2 and TRBJ1-5 gives the full variable domain: EPEVTQTPSHQVTQMGQEVILRCVPISNHLYFYWYRQILGQKVEFLVSFYNNEISEKSEIFDDQFSVERPDGSNFTLKIRSTKLEDSAMYFCASSEYLMGNQPQHFGDGTRLSIL.

This clone has more than one count but fewer than ten. Here the CDR3 DNA reads TGTGCCAGCAGTGAAAGCGAATCTAGCACAGATACGCAGTATTTT. It is translated as CASSESESSTDTQYF. The chain carries TRBV6-4 and TRBJ2-3; D is uncertain. Germline values: CDR1 MRHNA, CDR2 SNTAGT. V was trimmed by 3 bases and J by 0 bases, leaving 10 bases between them. The length of the CDR3 is 15 residues.

The chain joins TRBV7-8 to TRBJ2-1; 12 positions match TRBD2. The germline CDR1 and CDR2 sequences are SGHVS and FQNEAQ. The trim removed 5 bases at V and 4 bases at J, leaving 6 bases unmatched. The CDR3 sequence is 16 residues long. CDR3 sequence reads: CASSERLAGDYNEQFF. The CDR3 bases are TGTGCCAGCAGCGAAAGACTAGCGGGAGATTACAATGAGCAGTTCTTC.

The V and J genes are TRBV5-1 and TRBJ2-1, with D possibly being TRBD2 (5 bases). The CDR3 runs 14 residues. V lost 0 bases and J lost 4, with 8 bases in between. Germline V gene sequence: CDR1 SGHRS, CDR2 YFSETQ. This CDR3 reads CASSLEDWYNEQFF. CDR3 nucleotide sequence: TGCGCCAGCAGCTTGGAGGACTGGTACAATGAGCAGTTCTTC.

The chain carries TRBV4-1 and TRBJ2-1; 7 nucleotides match TRBD2. V was clipped by 4 bases and J by 3 bases; unmatched bases: 6. The CDR3 contains 15 residues. Germline-derived CDR1 and CDR2 are MGHRA and YSYEKL. The CDR3 coding sequence is TGCGCCAGCAGCCTTACGGGGGGAAACTACAATGAGCAGTTCTTC. It codes for CASSLTGGNYNEQFF.